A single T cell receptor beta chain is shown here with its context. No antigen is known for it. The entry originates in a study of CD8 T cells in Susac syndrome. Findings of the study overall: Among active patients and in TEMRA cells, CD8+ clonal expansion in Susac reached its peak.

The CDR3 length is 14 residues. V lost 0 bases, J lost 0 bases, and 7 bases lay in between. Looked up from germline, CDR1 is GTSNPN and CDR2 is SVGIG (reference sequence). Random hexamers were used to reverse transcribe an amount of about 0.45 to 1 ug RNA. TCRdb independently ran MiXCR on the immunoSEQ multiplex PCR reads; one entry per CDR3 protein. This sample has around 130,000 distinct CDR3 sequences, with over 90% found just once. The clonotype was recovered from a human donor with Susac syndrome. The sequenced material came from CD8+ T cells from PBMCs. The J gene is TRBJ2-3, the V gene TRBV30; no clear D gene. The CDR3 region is CAWSVDASTDTQYF. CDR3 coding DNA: TGTGCCTGGAGTGTGGATGCTAGCACAGATACGCAGTATTTT.